This T cell receptor (beta chain) derives from a study of OX40 agonist ivuxolimab in advanced cancers. At the level of the study: A mean age of approximately 60 years, range roughly 20 to 90, was recorded, and 70% to 85% were male.

Sequenced by immunoSEQ multiplex PCR; TCRdb stores in-frame clones only, minus some. The table includes more than 60,000 clones, about nine tenths detected once. Findings and caveats of the study: People who partly responded at 0.1-3.0 mg/kg had some of the least clonal expansion seen.

This CDR3 spans 17 amino acids. CDR1 is MGHDK, CDR2 SYGVNS, per germline. Losses at the gene ends were 3 bases for V and 5 bases for J; bases not matched to a gene: 8. Blood sampling took place at baseline, cycle 4 day 1, and cycle 7 day 1. Worth noting for this clone: What it binds is unknown.

Specimen: CD4+ or CD8+ T cells sorted from blood, collected in a trial of the OX40 agonist ivuxolimab. V gene TRBV25-1 combines with J gene TRBJ2-5; TRBD2 aligns across 14 bases. This sequence was found in an adult with an advanced solid tumor such as melanoma, head and neck, liver or kidney cancer. CDR3 region: CASSDGTSGRLAETQYF. In nucleotides, the CDR3 is TGTGCCAGCAGTGATGGGACTAGCGGGAGACTTGCGGAGACCCAGTACTTC. Variable domain in full (rest from reference TRBV25-1 and TRBJ2-5): EADIYQTPRYLVIGTGKKITLECSQTMGHDKMYWYQQDPGMELHLIHYSYGVNSTEKGDLSSESTVSRIRTEHFPLTLESARPSHTSQYLCASSDGTSGRLAETQYFGPGTRLLVL.